The 7 T cell receptor beta chains below were found in one sample sequenced in a study of T cells in Graves' hyperthyroidism and ophthalmopathy. There were TCR beta CDR3 regions amplified from RNA transcripts. Primed by the HTBI set, a first-round RT-PCR was run on the TCR CDR3. TCRdb itself ran the multiplex PCR reads through MiXCR, one entry per CDR3 protein. The table records around 400,000 distinct CDR3 sequences, about 13% of them present only once. The sequencing input was blood. The receptors stem from a woman aged 18 to 35 with Graves' hyperthyroidism.

At least ten counts were recorded for this clonotype. The chain has TRBV27 and TRBJ2-3; no firm D call. The CDR3 loop spans 15 amino acids. Germline CDR1 MNHEY, CDR2 SMNVEV (reference sequence). V lost 6 bases and J 2 bases, leaving 15 bases between the germline ends. The CDR3 sequence: CASRSPGRPTDTQYF. In DNA, the CDR3 is TGTGCCAGCAGATCGCCGGGCAGGCCCACAGATACGCAGTATTTT.

The sample holds many counts of this clonotype. The CDR3 loop is CASSPTGGMGNQPQHF. The DNA of the CDR3 is TGTGCCAGCAGCCCAACAGGAGGGATGGGCAATCAGCCCCAGCATTTT. V is TRBV28 and J is TRBJ1-5; possible D gene TRBD1, 5 bases. CDR3 length: 16 residues. In germline, CDR1 is MDHEN, CDR2 SYDVKM. V lost 6 bases and J 2 bases, leaving 17 bases between the germline ends.

There are many counts of this clonotype. The CDR3 reads CASTGSNTGELFF. In DNA, the CDR3 is TGTGCCAGCACGGGGTCAAACACCGGGGAGCTGTTTTTT. The chain uses TRBV28 and TRBJ2-2, with D possibly being TRBD2 (5 bases). From germline, CDR1 is MDHEN and CDR2 SYDVKM. Trimming removed 7 bases at V and 2 bases at J, with 8 bases between. This CDR3 is built from 13 residues.

This clonotype occurred a few times. A much larger clone differs from this one at a single base, so this may be a read error. The J gene is TRBJ1-2, the V gene TRBV6-1, with D unclear. The CDR3 runs to 14 residues. V was shortened by 6 bases and J by 4 bases, with 15 bases between the two germline ends. CDR1 is MNHNS, CDR2 SASEGT, per germline. CDR3 sequence: CASRTGMSVYGYTF. Here the CDR3 DNA reads TGTGCCAGCAGGACTGGGATGTCAGTCTATGGCTACACCTTC.

Ten or more counts support this clonotype. The chain employs TRBV29-1 and TRBJ2-7, with a possible D match to TRBD2 (6 bases). Trimming left V 0 bases short and J 4 bases short, with 7 bases between. The CDR3 consists of 12 residues. CDR1 is SQVTM, CDR2 ANQGSEA, per germline. CDR3: CSVEDGGYEQYF. The CDR3 bases are TGCAGCGTTGAAGATGGAGGGTACGAGCAGTACTTC.

This clonotype appeared a few times. The CDR3 DNA is TGTGCCAGCAGTGAAGATCGCTCCTGGCTGTGGGCTTTCTTT. This gives the protein CASSEDRSWLWAFF. V usage is TRBV6-1 and J usage is TRBJ1-1; D gene unclear. The V gene's germline CDR1 is MNHNS and CDR2 SASEGT. CDR3 length: 14 amino acids. Trimming removed 1 base at V and 11 bases at J, with 17 bases between.

The sample holds many counts of this clonotype. The chain links TRBV20-1 to TRBJ2-1; TRBD2 matches 7 bases. V gave up 5 bases and J gave up 9 bases; unmatched junction bases: 4. In germline, CDR1 is DFQATT, CDR2 SNEGSKA (reference sequence). The CDR3 has 11 amino acids. CDR3 protein: CSAVTSREQFF. CDR3 in DNA: TGCAGTGCTGTGACTAGCCGTGAGCAGTTCTTC.